This paragraph covers one T cell receptor beta chain sequence. These data come from a study of blood T cells in healthy people across ages. A sample-barcoded 5' primer and a J-beta primer mix were used in a second PCR of roughly 6 to 11 cycles. The authors tagged each cDNA molecule using a template-switch adaptor with 12 random nucleotides. TCRdb fed the 5' RACE reads into MiXCR, producing one record per CDR3 protein. The sample comprises about 1.7 million distinct CDR3 sequences, 28% of which are singletons, and over 7% rests with the top ten. Drawing of peripheral blood yielded roughly 9.3 milliliters from each donor. Per germline, CDR1 LGHNT and CDR2 FRNRAP. V was pared by 4 bases and J by 10 bases, with 23 bases between. The CDR3 covers 16 residues.

This clonotype was obtained from a woman aged 25 to 45 in good health. This chain joins TRBV12-5 and TRBJ2-1; either TRBD1 or TRBD2 may supply D (6 bases each). The source material was blood. CDR3 sequence (DNA): TGTGCTAGTGGTTATTCCCTGGGGGGCGTCTCTTTCGAGCAGTTCTTC. Encoded protein: CASGYSLGGVSFEQFF.